A single sample is the source of the 30 T cell receptor beta chains below, sequenced in a study of brain T cells in children with intractable seizures. Sequenced by immunoSEQ multiplex PCR; TCRdb stores in-frame clones only, minus some. In the table there are about 340,000 clones, about 93% of which are singletons. The time point denotes: blood from clinic visit 5 months post-surgery; TSC patient then seizure free. The sample in question was peripheral blood, obtained roughly 5 months after surgery. These receptors originate from a boy younger than two with tuberous sclerosis and intractable seizures.

This rearrangement joins TRBV19 to TRBJ2-1; no definite D call. The CDR3 is made up of 17 amino acids. V was clipped by 5 bases and J by 0 bases, with 17 bases between them. Germline CDR1 LNHDA, CDR2 SQIVND (reference sequence). CDR3 nucleotide sequence: TGTGCCAGTAGTTTCGCCGGACGTCCTAGCTCCTACAATGAGCAGTTCTTC. Protein: CASSFAGRPSSYNEQFF.

The chain recombines TRBV12-5 with TRBJ2-7; tentatively, D is TRBD1 (6 bases). This CDR3 has 16 residues. V lost 5 bases and J lost 5, with 22 bases in between. Germline assignment: CDR1 LGHNT and CDR2 FRNRAP. DNA for the CDR3: TGTGCTAGTGGTCCCGGGCCCCAAATAACAGGGAACGAGCAGTACTTC. This codes for CASGPGPQITGNEQYF.

The chain recombines TRBV7-9 with TRBJ2-7; 13 bases agree with TRBD2. In germline, CDR1 is SEHNR, CDR2 FQNEAQ (reference sequence). V shed 5 bases and J 4 bases; nucleotides not matched to a gene: 8. The CDR3 runs to 16 residues. As DNA, the CDR3 is TGTGCCAGCAGCCCCAGGACTAGCGGGAGCTTGTACGAGCAGTACTTC. This codes for CASSPRTSGSLYEQYF.

The gene calls are TRBV7-3 and TRBJ2-1; D remains unclear. This CDR3 region has 17 residues. The germline V gene has CDR1 SGHTA and CDR2 FQGTGA. V was pared by 3 bases and J by 6 bases, with 21 bases between. The CDR3 DNA reads as TGTGCCAGCAGCTTCCTTGGGCGTCCCCTCTATGGCAATGAGCAGTTCTTC. Translated, it gives CASSFLGRPLYGNEQFF.

The CDR3 is CATSDRLAGDVTQYF. The CDR3 nucleotides read TGTGCCACCAGTGATAGGTTAGCGGGAGATGTTACGCAGTATTTT. This rearrangement joins TRBV24-1 to TRBJ2-3; 9 bases map to TRBD2. Unmatched junction bases numbered 8, after V lost 3 bases and J lost 8 bases. The CDR3 consists of 15 residues. Germline V gives CDR1 KGHDR, CDR2 SFDVKD.

CDR3: CASQTVNEQFF. The DNA for the CDR3 is TGTGCCAGCCAAACCGTCAATGAGCAGTTCTTC. The V call is TRBV18, the J call TRBJ2-1, with unresolved D. V was shortened by 8 bases and J by 6 bases, with 8 bases between the two germline ends. Germline assignment: CDR1 KGHSH and CDR2 LQKENI. The CDR3 consists of 11 residues.

The chain links TRBV19 to TRBJ1-1; no clear D. Germline V gives CDR1 LNHDA, CDR2 SQIVND (reference sequence). The CDR3 is made up of 11 amino acids. Trimming cost V 5 bases and J 4 bases, with 5 bases left between them. The CDR3: CASSVGTEAFF. In DNA form, the CDR3 reads TGTGCCAGTAGTGTAGGCACTGAAGCTTTCTTT.

V usage is TRBV12-5 and J usage is TRBJ1-2; TRBD1 agrees at 12 bases. With V trimmed by 5 bases and J by 4 bases, 5 bases remained unmatched. The CDR3 has 15 residues. Germline V gives CDR1 LGHNT, CDR2 FRNRAP. CDR3 in amino acids: CASGTGTGGRYGYTF. The CDR3 nucleotides are TGTGCTAGTGGTACCGGGACAGGGGGCCGCTATGGCTACACCTTC.

The chain links TRBV7-8 to TRBJ2-1; TRBD2 aligns across 11 bases. Germline-derived CDR1 and CDR2 are SGHVS and FQNEAQ. The trim removed 2 bases at V and 5 bases at J, leaving 14 bases unmatched. The CDR3 has 19 amino acids. The CDR3 DNA follows: TGTGCCAGCAGCTTACGGGGGGGTCGGGGACTAGCGGAGCACAATGAGCAGTTCTTC. Translation: CASSLRGGRGLAEHNEQFF. The whole variable domain, remainder taken from reference TRBV7-8 and TRBJ2-1, is GAGVSQSPRYKVAKRGQDVALRCDPISGHVSLFWYQQALGQGPEFLTYFQNEAQLDKSGLPSDRFFAERPEGSVSTLKIQRTQQEDSAVYLCASSLRGGRGLAEHNEQFFGPGTRLTVL.

This chain uses TRBV29-1 with TRBJ2-5, with D perhaps assigned TRBD1 or TRBD2 (5 bases each). The CDR3 is 12 amino acids. The V end was cut by 4 bases, the J end by 5 bases, with 11 bases between. Looked up from germline, CDR1 is SQVTM and CDR2 is ANQGSEA. CDR3 sequence (DNA): TGCAGCGTTGGCCTAGGGGAGGAGACCCAGTACTTC. Translating it yields CSVGLGEETQYF.

This chain links TRBV7-6 with TRBJ2-5; no firm D call. CDR3 length: 11 amino acids. CDR1 and CDR2 (germline): SGHVS, FNYEAQ. With 2 bases removed from V and 4 bases from J, the gap between germline ends came to 2 bases. DNA for the CDR3: TGTGCCAGCAGCTTATCAGAGACCCAGTACTTC. This translates into CASSLSETQYF.

The V call is TRBV6-5, the J call TRBJ1-3; D is uncertain. Trimming stripped 8 bases from V and 4 bases from J, with 18 bases between. Germline V CDR1 and CDR2: MNHEY, SVGAGI. The CDR3 has 15 amino acids. CDR3 sequence (DNA): TGTGCCAGCGGGGAGGGTTTTCTCCGAGGAAACACCATATATTTT. Translating it yields CASGEGFLRGNTIYF.

V is TRBV7-9 and J is TRBJ2-3, with a tentative D call TRBD1 (6 bases). V was pared by 4 bases and J by 5 bases, with 16 bases between. Germline assignment: CDR1 SEHNR and CDR2 FQNEAQ (reference sequence). The CDR3 length is 15 residues. In nucleotides, the CDR3 is TGTGCCAGCAGCTACACAGGGTCTTTTGGAGATACGCAGTATTTT. This encodes CASSYTGSFGDTQYF.

The chain combines TRBV2 with TRBJ1-5; D gene unclear. The V end was cut by 6 bases, the J end by 7 bases, with 16 bases between. The length of the CDR3 is 14 residues. The germline V gene encodes CDR1 SNHLY and CDR2 FYNNEI. Here the CDR3 reads CASSLAAGSQPQHF. CDR3 DNA: TGTGCCAGCAGCCTGGCGGCGGGTTCCCAGCCCCAGCATTTT.

With respect to this clone: One end of the junction is discordant with germline, which a read error may explain. Different DNA sequences within this sample yield the same CDR3. The chain links TRBV7-8 to TRBJ1-1; 9 nucleotides align to TRBD1. CDR1 and CDR2 (germline): SGHVS, FQNEAQ. The length of the CDR3 is 16 residues. The CDR3 sequence: CASSYPLDRGGTEAFF. The CDR3, as DNA: TGTGCCAGCAGCTATCCTCTGGACAGGGGTGGCACTGAAGCCTTCTTT.

The chain links TRBV13 to TRBJ1-2, with D perhaps TRBD1 (5 bases). The V end was cut by 0 bases, the J end by 4 bases, with 9 bases between. The CDR3 is 14 amino acids. Germline V gene data show CDR1 as PRHDT and CDR2 as FYEKMQ (reference sequence). The CDR3 reads CASSLGGLGYGYTF. DNA for the CDR3: TGTGCCAGCAGCTTAGGGGGGCTCGGCTATGGCTACACCTTC. Full variable domain (outside the CDR3, taken from reference TRBV13 and TRBJ1-2): AAGVIQSPRHLIKEKRETATLKCYPIPRHDTVYWYQQGPGQDPQFLISFYEKMQSDKGSIPDRFSAQQFSDYHSELNMSSLELGDSALYFCASSLGGLGYGYTFGSGTRLTVV.

The chain has TRBV7-9 and TRBJ1-1; 8 bases agree with TRBD1. Germline CDR1 and CDR2: SEHNR and FQNEAQ (reference sequence). With V trimmed by 5 bases and J by 5 bases, 1 base remained unmatched. The CDR3 runs 12 residues. The CDR3 loop reads CASSGQGTEAFF. Here the CDR3 DNA reads TGTGCCAGCAGCGGACAGGGAACTGAAGCTTTCTTT.

This rearrangement joins TRBV2 to TRBJ2-7, with 7 positions matching TRBD1. CDR1 is SNHLY, CDR2 FYNNEI, per germline. The CDR3 length is 19 residues. V was pared by 5 bases and J by 3 bases, with 22 bases of the junction left unmatched. As DNA, the CDR3 is TGTGCCAGCAGTCGACTTAGCCTAAAATCCGGGACAGTTATCTACGAGCAGTACTTC. Amino acids: CASSRLSLKSGTVIYEQYF.

The J gene is TRBJ2-7, the V gene TRBV5-4, with 7 bases identical to TRBD1. Trimming cost V 1 base and J 6 bases; bases outside gene matches: 7. CDR3 length: 14 residues. Germline V lookup: CDR1 SGHNT, CDR2 YYREEE (reference sequence). CDR3 in DNA: TGTGCCAGCAGCTTGCAGGGGGTGGCGGGCGAGCAGTACTTC. This gives the protein CASSLQGVAGEQYF.

This sequence joins TRBV24-1 and TRBJ2-1; TRBD1 is a possible D gene (5 bases). The CDR3 consists of 14 residues. The V end was cut by 4 bases, the J end by 7 bases, with 13 bases between. Germline V CDR1 and CDR2: KGHDR, SFDVKD. Written as DNA, the CDR3 is TGTGCCACCAGTGAAGGGGTGGGGCCAAATGAGCAGTTCTTC. The encoded protein is CATSEGVGPNEQFF.

This chain connects TRBV6-5 to TRBJ1-6; D is perhaps TRBD1 (5 bases). Germline V gene lookup returns CDR1 MNHEY and CDR2 SVGAGI. The CDR3 runs to 15 residues. V gave up 6 bases and J gave up 0 bases, with 9 bases separating them. The CDR3 DNA sequence: TGTGCCAGCAGGATAGACAGCTCCTATAATTCACCCCTCCACTTT. Its translation: CASRIDSSYNSPLHF.

This sequence joins TRBV2 and TRBJ2-7, with TRBD1 identical over 9 bases. J gave up 0 bases and V 6 bases, and 6 bases lay outside the gene matches. This CDR3 contains 15 residues. Germline loops: CDR1 SNHLY, CDR2 FYNNEI. CDR3 DNA: TGTGCCAGCAGCCTGGACAGGGGAAACTCCTACGAGCAGTACTTC. It translates to CASSLDRGNSYEQYF.

The chain has TRBV28 and TRBJ2-3, with 16 bases that match TRBD2. The CDR3 runs 23 residues. Germline CDR1 reads MDHEN; CDR2 reads SYDVKM. Germline trimming cut 4 bases from V and 0 bases from J; bases unmatched to any gene: 19. CDR3 bases: TGTGCCAGCAGTTCCCAGGGACAGGGGGTCAGGGGACTAGCGGGAGGGAGCACAGATACGCAGTATTTT. This encodes CASSSQGQGVRGLAGGSTDTQYF.

V usage is TRBV6-5 and J usage is TRBJ2-1; 10 positions agree with TRBD2. The CDR3 sequence is 14 residues long. The ends lost 5 bases at V and 6 bases at J; junction bases unmatched: 4. In germline, CDR1 is MNHEY, CDR2 SVGAGI. The CDR3: CASSTPSGSNEQFF. Written as DNA, the CDR3 is TGTGCCAGCAGTACCCCTAGCGGGAGCAATGAGCAGTTCTTC.

CDR3 sequence reads: CATSDTDSVGYTF. DNA of the CDR3: TGTGCCACCAGTGACACAGATTCCGTTGGCTACACCTTC. The V call is TRBV24-1, the J call TRBJ1-2; no clear D gene. V was clipped by 4 bases and J by 7 bases, with 12 bases between them. There are 13 residues in the CDR3. Germline values: CDR1 KGHDR, CDR2 SFDVKD.

The chain links TRBV4-1 to TRBJ2-5; 13 positions agree with TRBD2. The length of the CDR3 is 16 residues. V was pared by 4 bases and J by 5 bases, with 7 bases of the junction left unmatched. Germline V gene lookup returns CDR1 MGHRA and CDR2 YSYEKL. The CDR3 spells CASSLTSGRAGETQYF. CDR3 DNA: TGCGCCAGCAGCCTTACTAGCGGGAGGGCCGGGGAGACCCAGTACTTC.

This chain joins TRBV6-5 and TRBJ1-5; 7 bases are a match to TRBD1. Germline V gene lookup returns CDR1 MNHEY and CDR2 SVGAGI. Losses at the gene ends were 8 bases for V and 1 base for J; bases not matched to a gene: 8. The CDR3 extends over 15 amino acids. CDR3 nucleotides: TGTGCCAGCGGCGCGACAGGGCGCAGCAATCAGCCCCAGCATTTT. This gives the protein CASGATGRSNQPQHF.

On this clone: At one end the junction does not follow the germline gene, possibly because of a read error. The chain is built from TRBV7-7 and TRBJ2-7; D gene ambiguous. This CDR3 is built from 16 residues. Germline lookup yields CDR1 SSHAT and CDR2 FNYEAQ (reference sequence). The CDR3 DNA follows: TGTGCTAGCAGCTTTTTCCCGCTTCTTCTATGGGACGAGCAGTACTTC. This encodes CASSFFPLLLWDEQYF.

J is TRBJ1-2 and V is TRBV4-2; D call uncertain. CDR3 length: 17 amino acids. Germline loops: CDR1 LGHNA, CDR2 YNFKEQ. With 0 bases removed from V and 4 bases from J, the gap between germline ends came to 18 bases. CDR3 residues: CASSQDNPGIVLYGYTF. The CDR3 DNA follows: TGTGCCAGCAGCCAAGACAATCCCGGAATAGTTCTCTATGGCTACACCTTC.

This clone has a single count. This sequence joins TRBV6-6 and TRBJ1-4; possibly TRBD1 for D (5 bases). The ends were cut back, 6 bases at V and 6 bases at J, with 14 bases in the middle. The germline V gene encodes CDR1 MNHNY and CDR2 SVGAGI (reference sequence). The CDR3 consists of 14 residues. CDR3 protein: CASRIQWGHEKLFF. The CDR3 DNA reads as TGTGCCAGCAGAATACAGTGGGGCCATGAAAAACTGTTTTTT.